One sample yielded the 20 T cell receptor beta chains listed below, sequenced in a study of T cells expressing NK-cell markers. TCRdb reanalyzed the 5' RACE reads and collapses them to one entry per CDR3 protein, without DNA. Recorded here are 400,000 to 450,000 distinct CDR3 sequences; the top ten clones represent roughly 8%. Material for sequencing was blood T cells: a sorted CD56 or NKG2C T cell subset, CD4+ or CD8+ T cells, or bulk PBMC T cells (not recorded which). Receptors were obtained from a woman aged 18 to 75 in good health.

V gene TRBV6-1 combines with J gene TRBJ2-3; TCRdb names TRBD2, which stays unverified in the absence of DNA. Germline values: CDR1 MNHNS, CDR2 SASEGT. The CDR3 has 19 residues. The CDR3 loop reads CASSWGLAGRGVFTDTQYF.

The CDR3 here is CASSVGTGWGNEKLFF. This chain links TRBV9 with TRBJ1-4; the D call of TRBD1 rests on TCRdb alone, since no DNA is present to check it. Germline V lookup: CDR1 SGDLS, CDR2 YYNGEE. This CDR3 comprises 16 residues.

The chain employs TRBV20-1 and TRBJ2-1; as DNA is missing, the TRBD2 call by TCRdb cannot be tested. The CDR3 is made up of 15 amino acids. Germline lookup yields CDR1 DFQATT and CDR2 SNEGSKA (reference sequence). This CDR3 is CSARPSGASYNEQFF.

The V call is TRBV6-1, the J call TRBJ1-1; lacking DNA, the TRBD1 call made by TCRdb goes unchecked. Germline V gene data show CDR1 as MNHNS and CDR2 as SASEGT. CDR3 size: 15 residues. CDR3: CASSDSGSLYTEAFF.

This chain joins TRBV7-2 and TRBJ2-3; there is no DNA to check the TCRdb D call of TRBD1. The CDR3 is 12 residues long. Germline V gene sequence: CDR1 SGHTA, CDR2 FQGNSA. The CDR3 spells CASSFPPNTQYF.

The CDR3 loop is CASSFGGGPEGEQFF. The V call is TRBV7-2, the J call TRBJ2-1; TCRdb's D gene call, TRBD1, goes unchecked for lack of DNA. Germline V gives CDR1 SGHTA, CDR2 FQGNSA. The CDR3 is 15 amino acids.

The chain couples TRBV5-1 to TRBJ2-5; with no DNA, the TCRdb D assignment of TRBD1 cannot be verified. The germline V gene encodes CDR1 SGHRS and CDR2 YFSETQ. The CDR3 is made up of 15 amino acids. The chain's CDR3 is CASSLDGRGRETQYF.

This rearrangement joins TRBV20-1 to TRBJ2-1; no DNA is available, so the TRBD2 call from TCRdb remains unchecked. From germline, CDR1 is DFQATT and CDR2 SNEGSKA (reference sequence). This CDR3 contains 14 residues. The CDR3 reads CSANLAGGPSEQFF.

This chain connects TRBV5-8 to TRBJ2-3. This CDR3 region has 14 residues. The germline V gene has CDR1 SGHTS and CDR2 YDEGEE. This chain's CDR3 is CASSSGRGTDTQYF.

V usage is TRBV30 and J usage is TRBJ2-1; the D call of TRBD2 rests on TCRdb alone, since no DNA is present to check it. The CDR3 runs 12 residues. In germline, CDR1 is GTSNPN, CDR2 SVGIG (reference sequence). This CDR3 is CAWSVRVAGVIF.

The chain joins TRBV13 to TRBJ2-1; without DNA, the TCRdb call of TRBD1 cannot be checked. Per the germline V gene, CDR1 is PRHDT and CDR2 is FYEKMQ (reference sequence). The CDR3 runs 11 residues. The CDR3: CASSSGQEKFF.

The V and J genes are TRBV18 and TRBJ2-6; the TCRdb call, TRBD1, lacks DNA for checking. CDR1 is KGHSH, CDR2 LQKENI, per germline. This CDR3 has 14 amino acids. This CDR3 reads CASSPRQGANVLTF.

The chain is built from TRBV29-1 and TRBJ2-1; TCRdb picks TRBD2, but there is no DNA to check that call. From germline, CDR1 is SQVTM and CDR2 ANQGSEA. The CDR3 spans 16 residues. CDR3 in amino acids: CSVEDGGRQPYNEQFF.

The V and J genes are TRBV7-2 and TRBJ1-1; TCRdb indicates TRBD1, and absent DNA this call remains unverified. CDR1 is SGHTA, CDR2 FQGNSA, per germline. This CDR3 spans 15 amino acids. CDR3 region: CASSLGGGRNTEAFF.

The chain carries TRBV6-6 and TRBJ2-5; TCRdb's D call, TRBD1, is unchecked because there is no DNA. The CDR3 totals 13 residues. Germline CDR1 is MNHNY and CDR2 is SVGAGI (reference sequence). CDR3 in amino acids: CASRGRPQETQYF.

The chain has TRBV5-4 and TRBJ1-1; checking the TCRdb D call of TRBD1 is not possible without DNA. Germline V CDR1 and CDR2: SGHNT, YYREEE (reference sequence). There are 13 residues in the CDR3. The CDR3 is CASSVTGTPEAFF.

The chain combines TRBV12-3 or TRBV12-4 with TRBJ2-3; with no DNA, the TCRdb D assignment of TRBD2 cannot be verified. This CDR3 comprises 15 residues. The CDR3 protein is CASSLPRESTDTQYF.

The chain uses TRBV2 and TRBJ1-2. The CDR3 loop spans 13 amino acids. The germline V gene encodes CDR1 SNHLY and CDR2 FYNNEI. CDR3 region: CASSEGSYYGYTF.

This rearrangement joins TRBV7-2 to TRBJ2-1. CDR1 and CDR2 from the germline V gene are SGHTA and FQGNSA. This CDR3 comprises 16 residues. The CDR3 region is CASSLGAGRSYNEQFF.

The V and J genes are TRBV5-6 and TRBJ2-2; TCRdb returns TRBD1, unconfirmable since there is no DNA. CDR1 and CDR2 from the germline V gene are SGHDT and YYEEEE. The CDR3 extends over 14 amino acids. The CDR3 sequence is CASSFPQNTGELFF.